These 16 T cell receptor beta chains were sequenced from one sample in a study of shared clonotypes between healthy human individuals. The repertoire was sequenced with immunoSEQ multiplex PCR; TCRdb's copy has only in-frame clones and lacks some. Seen here are about 1.5 million clones, approximately 98% observed once, and the top ten hold less than 0.55%. Source material: naive CD4+ T cells sorted from blood. Subset given: CD45RA+ positively selected. Receptor source: a young man in good health.

This chain joins TRBV29-1 and TRBJ2-7; D possibly uses TRBD1 or TRBD2 (5 bases each). Trimming removed 8 bases from V and 3 bases from J, with 14 bases in between. The CDR3 is 12 residues long. CDR1 SQVTM and CDR2 ANQGSEA come from the germline V gene. The CDR3 nucleotides read TGCAGCTCCCGGGACGGAGACTACGAGCAGTACTTC. Its translation: CSSRDGDYEQYF.

The chain couples TRBV4-1 to TRBJ2-3; tentative D call: TRBD2 (5 bases). The CDR3 has 14 residues. V lost 1 base and J lost 4, with 9 bases in between. The germline gives CDR1 MGHRA, CDR2 YSYEKL. Here the CDR3 reads CASSQVLRADTQYF. Written as DNA, the CDR3 is TGCGCCAGCAGCCAAGTTTTGAGGGCAGATACGCAGTATTTT.

The J gene is TRBJ2-6, the V gene TRBV10-2; D unclear. The CDR3 consists of 14 residues. The germline V gene has CDR1 WSHSY and CDR2 SAAADI. Trimming shortened V by 8 bases and J by 4 bases, and 12 bases separated the two germline ends. DNA for the CDR3: TGCGCCAGCTCAGACTCAGGCGGGGCCAACGTCCTGACTTTC. Its protein product is CASSDSGGANVLTF.

The CDR3 is CAWSGSALEFF. Here the CDR3 DNA reads TGTGCCTGGAGTGGGTCAGCGCTGGAGTTCTTC. This rearrangement joins TRBV30 to TRBJ2-1; D ambiguous. This CDR3 comprises 11 residues. The V end lost 1 base, the J end lost 14 bases, and 12 bases lay between the germline ends. In germline, CDR1 is GTSNPN, CDR2 SVGIG (reference sequence).

This sequence joins TRBV5-4 and TRBJ2-7; 14 nucleotides align to TRBD2. V gave up 10 bases and J gave up 3 bases; unmatched junction bases: 12. This CDR3 contains 16 residues. Germline loops: CDR1 SGHNT, CDR2 YYREEE (reference sequence). The CDR3 here is CAGPGLAGALVYEQYF. CDR3 DNA sequence: TGTGCCGGACCGGGACTAGCGGGAGCATTAGTCTACGAGCAGTACTTC.

The rearrangement links TRBV11-2 to TRBJ2-3; D is possibly TRBD1 (5 bases). V dropped 0 bases and J dropped 7 bases, with 17 bases sitting between them. Germline-derived CDR1 and CDR2 are SGHAT and FQNNGV. This CDR3 contains 16 residues. Here the CDR3 DNA reads TGTGCCAGCAGCTTAGACCCAGTAAGGACAAGCCATACGCAGTATTTT. Amino acids: CASSLDPVRTSHTQYF.

V and J are TRBV5-1 and TRBJ2-5, with a possible D match to TRBD2 (7 bases). Germline V gene lookup returns CDR1 SGHRS and CDR2 YFSETQ. V dropped 0 bases and J dropped 5 bases, with 17 bases sitting between them. The CDR3 runs to 16 residues. The CDR3 sequence is CASSLGGGAPAETQYF. The CDR3 DNA reads as TGCGCCAGCAGCTTGGGCGGGGGCGCACCGGCCGAGACCCAGTACTTC.

V usage is TRBV5-1 and J usage is TRBJ2-3; D may be TRBD2 (6 bases). The length of the CDR3 is 16 residues. With 3 bases removed from V and 0 bases from J, the gap between germline ends came to 14 bases. CDR1 and CDR2 (germline): SGHRS, YFSETQ. The CDR3 bases are TGCGCCAGCAGCTATAGCGGCAGCCAGAGCACAGATACGCAGTATTTT. It codes for CASSYSGSQSTDTQYF.

The rearrangement uses TRBV5-4 and TRBJ2-3, with D possibly being TRBD1 (6 bases). The germline CDR1 and CDR2 sequences are SGHNT and YYREEE (reference sequence). The CDR3 is 16 amino acids. Trimming took 6 bases from V and 1 from J, leaving 18 bases between them. The CDR3 region is CASTLGRAGGTDTQYF. CDR3 nucleotides: TGTGCCAGCACCCTAGGAAGGGCAGGGGGCACAGATACGCAGTATTTT.

This chain links TRBV7-9 with TRBJ2-2; 7 bases are a match to TRBD1. This CDR3 region has 16 residues. The V gene's germline CDR1 is SEHNR and CDR2 FQNEAQ (reference sequence). The CDR3: CGTPRSYRGNTGELFF. In nucleotides, the CDR3 is TGTGGAACGCCCCGGTCCTACAGGGGGAACACCGGGGAGCTGTTTTTT.

The J gene is TRBJ2-1, the V gene TRBV5-6; D uncertain. With 0 bases removed from V and 0 bases from J, the gap between germline ends came to 13 bases. CDR1 is SGHDT and CDR2 is YYEEEE in the germline V gene. The length of the CDR3 is 17 residues. CDR3 in amino acids: CASSLAPGLSSYNEQFF. CDR3 DNA sequence: TGTGCCAGCAGCTTGGCCCCCGGGCTGAGCTCCTACAATGAGCAGTTCTTC. The full variable domain, with the rest looked up from reference TRBV5-6 and TRBJ2-1, is DAGVTQSPTHLIKTRGQQVTLRCSPKSGHDTVSWYQQALGQGPQFIFQYYEEEERQRGNFPDRFSGHQFPNYSSELNVNALLLGDSALYLCASSLAPGLSSYNEQFFGPGTRLTVL.

The chain joins TRBV4-2 to TRBJ2-1; 7 bases are a match to TRBD2. With 3 bases clipped from V and 2 bases from J, the junction kept 10 bases outside the gene matches. The CDR3 is made up of 17 amino acids. Germline V CDR1 and CDR2: LGHNA, YNFKEQ. CDR3 loop: CASSQFEASGTYNEQFF. The CDR3 nucleotides read TGTGCCAGCAGCCAGTTCGAAGCTAGCGGCACCTACAATGAGCAGTTCTTC.

V usage is TRBV5-4 and J usage is TRBJ2-5; D is possibly TRBD1 (5 bases). Germline lookup yields CDR1 SGHNT and CDR2 YYREEE (reference sequence). V was pared by 7 bases and J by 5 bases, with 15 bases between. CDR3 size: 13 residues. This CDR3 is CASSSGFSETQYF. As DNA, the CDR3 is TGTGCCAGCTCCTCAGGGTTCTCTGAGACCCAGTACTTC. Variable domain in full (rest from reference TRBV5-4 and TRBJ2-5): ETGVTQSPTHLIKTRGQQVTLRCSSQSGHNTVSWYQQALGQGPQFIFQYYREEENGRGNFPPRFSGLQFPNYSSELNVNALELDDSALYLCASSSGFSETQYFGPGTRLLVL.

The gene calls are TRBV7-3 and TRBJ2-2; weak D call: TRBD1 (5 bases). Per the germline V gene, CDR1 is SGHTA and CDR2 is FQGTGA. Between the trimmed V and J ends, which lost 7 bases and 3 bases, there was a span of 18 bases. The CDR3 is 16 residues long. Here the CDR3 reads CASTPDGRVHTGELFF. The CDR3 DNA is TGTGCCAGCACCCCGGACGGCAGGGTACACACCGGGGAGCTGTTTTTT. Looking up the rest from reference TRBV7-3 and TRBJ2-2 gives the full variable domain: GAGVSQTPSNKVTEKGKYVELRCDPISGHTALYWYRQSLGQGPEFLIYFQGTGAADDSGLPNDRFFAVRPEGSVSTLKIQRTERGDSAVYLCASTPDGRVHTGELFFGEGSRLTVL.

The chain recombines TRBV4-1 with TRBJ2-7, with a tentative D call TRBD2 (5 bases). Germline-derived CDR1 and CDR2 are MGHRA and YSYEKL. V was trimmed by 0 bases and J by 7 bases, leaving 19 bases between them. CDR3 length equals 16 residues. The CDR3 sequence is CASSQEKSGRHREQYF. CDR3 DNA sequence: TGCGCCAGCAGCCAAGAAAAAAGCGGCAGACATCGGGAGCAGTACTTC.

The chain is built from TRBV6-5 and TRBJ2-7; no definite D call. The CDR3 extends over 12 amino acids. V lost 5 bases, J lost 2 bases, and 7 bases lay in between. In germline, CDR1 is MNHEY, CDR2 SVGAGI. The CDR3 loop reads CASSRTAYEQYF. In nucleotides, the CDR3 is TGTGCCAGCAGTCGGACGGCCTACGAGCAGTACTTC.